This T cell receptor (beta chain) is drawn from a study of T cells after yellow fever vaccination. In the study overall: Preparation of the low-cell-number fractions used SMART-Seq v4 Ultra Low Input.

From the 5' RACE reads, TCRdb called clonotypes with MiXCR, one entry per CDR3 protein. The table lists some 600,000 distinct CDR3 sequences, about a sixth of them singletons, with 15% to 20% in the top ten. J gave up 3 bases and V 6 bases, and 5 bases lay outside the gene matches. The CDR3 runs 15 residues. Germline values: CDR1 SEHNR, CDR2 FQNEAQ (reference sequence). Here the sequenced sample was PBMCs, taken about 5 days after the first yellow fever vaccination. This chain joins TRBV7-9 and TRBJ2-2, with 9 bases aligning to TRBD1. The clonotype comes from a man between 18 and 29 years old who received the YFV17D yellow fever vaccine. CDR3 DNA sequence: TGTGCCAGCAGTTGGGACAGGGATTACACCGGGGAGCTGTTTTTT. Translation gives CASSWDRDYTGELFF.